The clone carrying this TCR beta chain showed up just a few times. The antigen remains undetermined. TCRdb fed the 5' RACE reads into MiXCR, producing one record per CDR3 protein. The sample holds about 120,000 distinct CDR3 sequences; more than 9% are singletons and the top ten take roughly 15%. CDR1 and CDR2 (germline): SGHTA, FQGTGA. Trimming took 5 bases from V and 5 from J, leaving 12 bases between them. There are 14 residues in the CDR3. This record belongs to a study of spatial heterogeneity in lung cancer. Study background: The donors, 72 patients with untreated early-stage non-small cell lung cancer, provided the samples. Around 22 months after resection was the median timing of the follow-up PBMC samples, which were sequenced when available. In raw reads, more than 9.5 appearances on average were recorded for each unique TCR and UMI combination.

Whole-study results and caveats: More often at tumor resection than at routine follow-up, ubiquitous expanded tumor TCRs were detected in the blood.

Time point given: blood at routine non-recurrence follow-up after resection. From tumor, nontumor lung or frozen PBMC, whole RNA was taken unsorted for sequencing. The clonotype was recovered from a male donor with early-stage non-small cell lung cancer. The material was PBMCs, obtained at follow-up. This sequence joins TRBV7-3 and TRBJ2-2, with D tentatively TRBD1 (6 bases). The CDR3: CASSPLQGTGELFF. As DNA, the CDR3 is TGTGCCAGCAGCCCGCTACAGGGTACCGGGGAGCTGTTTTTT. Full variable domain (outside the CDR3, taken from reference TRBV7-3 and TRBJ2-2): GAGVSQTPSNKVTEKGKYVELRCDPISGHTALYWYRQSLGQGPEFLIYFQGTGAADDSGLPNDRFFAVRPEGSVSTLKIQRTERGDSAVYLCASSPLQGTGELFFGEGSRLTVL.